The T cell receptor beta chain described here comes from a study of shared clonotypes between healthy human individuals. Around 90 million PBMCs per unsorted sample were used for genomic DNA. How the authors handled the data: Filtering of immunoSEQ junctional sequences could not match full-length read filtering. Data came from immunoSEQ multiplex PCR; TCRdb stores just in-frame clones and leaves some out. V and J calls and clone size follow that table, whereas D and trimming were derived from the DNA. The table has 470,000 or so clones, around 85% seen once. The V gene's germline CDR1 is SGHRS and CDR2 YFSETQ. The CDR3 runs 15 residues. V dropped 4 bases and J dropped 6; count of bases not matched to a gene: 7.

This sequence joins TRBV5-1 and TRBJ2-2; TRBD2 aligns across 9 bases. This TCR was sampled from a woman aged 40 to 50 in good health. Some clones in this sample may be carry-over from other donors' samples. The sample taken for sequencing was PBMCs. The CDR3 protein is CASSQGSGSAGELFF. Written as DNA, the CDR3 is TGCGCCAGCAGCCAGGGTAGCGGGAGCGCCGGGGAGCTGTTTTTT.